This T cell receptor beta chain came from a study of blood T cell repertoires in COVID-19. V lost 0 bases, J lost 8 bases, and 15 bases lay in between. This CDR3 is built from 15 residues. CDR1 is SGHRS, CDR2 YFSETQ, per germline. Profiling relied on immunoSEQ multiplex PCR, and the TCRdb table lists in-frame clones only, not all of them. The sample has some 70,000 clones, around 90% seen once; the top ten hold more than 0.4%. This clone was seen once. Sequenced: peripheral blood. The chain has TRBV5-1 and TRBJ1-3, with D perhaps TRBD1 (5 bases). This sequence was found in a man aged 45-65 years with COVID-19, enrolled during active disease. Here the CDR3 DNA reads TGCGCCAGCAGCTTGGAGTGGCAGACGGGGGACACCATATATTTT. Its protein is CASSLEWQTGDTIYF. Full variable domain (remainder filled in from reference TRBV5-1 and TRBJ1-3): KAGVTQTPRYLIKTRGQQVTLSCSPISGHRSVSWYQQTPGQGLQFLFEYFSETQRNKGNFPGRFSGRQFSNSRSEMNVSTLELGDSALYLCASSLEWQTGDTIYFGEGSWLTVV.